This T cell receptor beta chain emerged from a study of cytomegalovirus exposure and HLA in healthy donors. Study-level information: The Caucasian-associated ancestry cluster contained approximately 81% of the approximately 400 genotyped donors.

Comments on this clone: Its matching antigen is unknown.

General study points: In an earlier analysis, productive rearrangement rates for most beta V segments clustered near 87% or 30%. Most subjects' HLA-A and HLA-B alleles were reportedly predicted from TCR beta sequences.

Primers included in the PCR were 60 Vbeta and 13 Jbeta primers. In the original workflow: Roughly 11 million shared chains were among the 80 million or so unique TCR beta chains that a later analysis counted. Using immunoSEQ multiplex PCR, the repertoire was profiled, and TCRdb retains in-frame clones only, with some absent. That table gives V, J and clone size, and the DNA gave D and trimming. The table has around 140,000 clones, roughly 79% seen once; the top ten hold around 2%. The CDR3 consists of 17 residues. V lost 1 base and J lost 2; bases outside the gene matches: 10. Germline values: CDR1 SGHVS, CDR2 FQNEAQ.

The specimen sequenced was PBMCs. The TCR comes from a woman aged 40 to 50 in good health and CMV-seronegative. The gene calls are TRBV7-8 and TRBJ1-2; the match to TRBD1 covers 7 bases. The CDR3 loop is CASSLVIRATGNYGYTF. The CDR3 DNA sequence: TGTGCCAGCAGCTTAGTTATTCGGGCGACAGGGAACTATGGCTACACCTTC. Full variable domain (outside the CDR3, taken from reference TRBV7-8 and TRBJ1-2): GAGVSQSPRYKVAKRGQDVALRCDPISGHVSLFWYQQALGQGPEFLTYFQNEAQLDKSGLPSDRFFAERPEGSVSTLKIQRTQQEDSAVYLCASSLVIRATGNYGYTFGSGTRLTVV.